The 25 T cell receptor beta chains below come from one sample, sequenced in a study of blood T cell repertoires in COVID-19. Produced via immunoSEQ multiplex PCR; TCRdb's table is partial and in-frame only. The sample yields around 47,000 clones, over 80% seen once. Specimen: peripheral blood. These receptors were obtained from a man in his 70s with active COVID-19.

The chain has TRBV29-1 and TRBJ1-2, with unresolved D. The CDR3 totals 12 residues. Looked up from germline, CDR1 is SQVTM and CDR2 is ANQGSEA. V lost 2 bases, J lost 5 bases, and 9 bases lay in between. The chain's CDR3 is CSVEPQQYGYTF. CDR3 in DNA: TGCAGCGTTGAACCACAGCAATATGGCTACACCTTC.

This rearrangement joins TRBV5-8 to TRBJ1-5; 8 bases fit TRBD1. Germline-derived CDR1 and CDR2 are SGHTS and YDEGEE. J was trimmed by 5 bases and V by 1 base; bases with no gene match: 8. CDR3 length equals 16 residues. The CDR3 DNA is TGTGCCAGCAGCTTGTATGGGGCAGGGGGCCATCAGCCCCAGCATTTT. Its protein is CASSLYGAGGHQPQHF.

This chain connects TRBV7-2 to TRBJ2-7, with a tentative D call TRBD1 (5 bases). Germline V gene data show CDR1 as SGHTA and CDR2 as FQGNSA. The CDR3 sequence is 14 residues long. Trimming stripped 5 bases from V and 5 bases from J, with 16 bases between. The DNA for the CDR3 is TGTGCCAGCAGCACCCCACATGGGGCGGACGAGCAGTACTTC. This encodes CASSTPHGADEQYF.

This clone was seen a handful of times. The chain uses TRBV5-1 and TRBJ1-6, with D possibly matching TRBD1 (5 bases). Trimming took off 0 bases at V and 4 bases at J, with 11 bases between the two ends. This CDR3 is built from 16 residues. Looked up from germline, CDR1 is SGHRS and CDR2 is YFSETQ. The CDR3 nucleotides are TGCGCCAGCAGCTTGGCCGGGGGATCTTATAATTCACCCCTCCACTTT. Its protein is CASSLAGGSYNSPLHF.

The chain joins TRBV24-1 to TRBJ2-2; 11 bases agree with TRBD1. Germline CDR1 and CDR2: KGHDR and SFDVKD. CDR3 length equals 19 residues. The J segment lost 4 bases and the V segment lost 4 bases, leaving 13 bases of the junction unmatched. The CDR3 DNA is TGTGCCACCAGTGAGTGGACAGGGGGCGGAATCTCGTCCACCGGGGAGCTGTTTTTT. The encoded protein is CATSEWTGGGISSTGELFF.

V gene TRBV27 combines with J gene TRBJ2-7; D is possibly TRBD1 (5 bases). The CDR3 covers 14 residues. The germline gives CDR1 MNHEY, CDR2 SMNVEV (reference sequence). V dropped 5 bases and J dropped 2 bases, with 13 bases sitting between them. CDR3 bases: TGTGCCAGCAGTCTAGACAGAAGAGCCTACGAGCAGTACTTC. Its protein is CASSLDRRAYEQYF.

In its sample, this clone was seen once. The V call is TRBV24-1, the J call TRBJ1-2, with TRBD1 matching over 8 bases. Per germline, CDR1 KGHDR and CDR2 SFDVKD. The CDR3 is made up of 15 amino acids. Unmatched junction bases numbered 6, after V lost 5 bases and J lost 2 bases. In DNA form, the CDR3 reads TGTGCCACCAGTGCATCGGACAGGGAAAACTATGGCTACACCTTC. Encoded protein: CATSASDRENYGYTF.

The V call is TRBV18, the J call TRBJ2-5; D is possibly TRBD2 (6 bases). Trimming took off 0 bases at V and 9 bases at J, with 14 bases between the two ends. This CDR3 is built from 14 residues. Germline V CDR1 and CDR2: KGHSH, LQKENI. CDR3 nucleotides: TGTGCCAGCTCACCACCCGGAGGGGAGTGGGCCCAGTACTTC. Protein sequence: CASSPPGGEWAQYF.

The chain uses TRBV4-1 and TRBJ2-3; no firm D call. CDR3 length: 13 residues. The germline V and J ends were trimmed by 0 bases and 6 bases, with 7 bases remaining between them. CDR1 MGHRA and CDR2 YSYEKL come from the germline V gene. CDR3 amino acids: CASSQEPVDTQYF. The CDR3 DNA reads TGCGCCAGCAGCCAAGAGCCGGTGGATACGCAGTATTTT.

This rearrangement joins TRBV19 to TRBJ1-5; TRBD1 agrees at 9 bases. CDR1 is LNHDA, CDR2 SQIVND, per germline (reference sequence). With 4 bases clipped from V and 2 bases from J, the junction kept 9 bases outside the gene matches. The CDR3 spans 17 residues. Written as DNA, the CDR3 is TGTGCCAGTAGTACAACAGGGGGCGGATGGGGCAATCAGCCCCAGCATTTT. It is translated as CASSTTGGGWGNQPQHF.

The gene calls are TRBV5-4 and TRBJ2-1; the match to TRBD2 covers 8 bases. Unmatched junction bases numbered 14, after V lost 0 bases and J lost 9 bases. CDR1 SGHNT and CDR2 YYREEE come from the germline V gene (reference sequence). The CDR3 covers 17 residues. CDR3 DNA sequence: TGTGCCAGCAGCTTGGAGTACGGGGGGGCCGTAGGCGCTGAGCAGTTCTTC. It translates to CASSLEYGGAVGAEQFF.

V gene TRBV9 combines with J gene TRBJ2-5; 7 bases align to TRBD2. In germline, CDR1 is SGDLS, CDR2 YYNGEE. CDR3 length: 14 amino acids. Trimming cost V 0 bases and J 4 bases; bases outside gene matches: 3. CDR3 protein: CASSVAGGVETQYF. CDR3 coding DNA: TGTGCCAGCAGCGTAGCGGGAGGCGTAGAGACCCAGTACTTC.

This chain uses TRBV7-9 with TRBJ1-2; D perhaps matches TRBD1 (5 bases). In germline, CDR1 is SEHNR, CDR2 FQNEAQ (reference sequence). This CDR3 is 13 amino acids long. Trimming stripped 5 bases from V and 2 bases from J, with 9 bases between. CDR3 amino acids: CASSPDRNYGYTF. CDR3 nucleotide sequence: TGTGCCAGCAGCCCAGACAGAAACTATGGCTACACCTTC.

The CDR3 DNA follows: TGTGCCTGGAGAGGATACAGGGACACCGATACGCAGTATTTT. Protein: CAWRGYRDTDTQYF. The J gene is TRBJ2-3, the V gene TRBV30; D is possibly TRBD1 (6 bases). CDR1 GTSNPN and CDR2 SVGIG come from the germline V gene (reference sequence). The V end lost 3 bases, the J end lost 6 bases, and 16 bases lay between the germline ends. This CDR3 spans 14 amino acids. Complete variable domain (other parts from reference TRBV30 and TRBJ2-3): SQTIHQWPATLVQPVGSPLSLECTVEGTSNPNLYWYRQAAGRGLQLLFYSVGIGQISSEVPQNLSASRPQDRQFILSSKKLLLSDSGFYLCAWRGYRDTDTQYFGPGTRLTVL.

The chain couples TRBV7-9 to TRBJ2-1; TRBD1 might be the D (5 bases). The length of the CDR3 is 14 residues. Trimming pared 3 bases from V and 9 bases from J, leaving 15 bases between. Germline V gene sequence: CDR1 SEHNR, CDR2 FQNEAQ (reference sequence). The CDR3 spells CASSFSGPGPEQFF. The CDR3 bases are TGTGCCAGCAGCTTTTCGGGCCCAGGGCCTGAGCAGTTCTTC.

The gene calls are TRBV6-6 and TRBJ2-1; possibly TRBD2 for D (6 bases). V was trimmed by 2 bases and J by 1 base, leaving 9 bases between them. Germline-derived CDR1 and CDR2 are MNHNY and SVGAGI (reference sequence). This CDR3 has 15 residues. CDR3 in amino acids: CASSYGRGSYNEQFF. DNA for the CDR3: TGTGCCAGCAGTTACGGGCGGGGATCCTACAATGAGCAGTTCTTC.

This clone showed up just once. The chain carries TRBV5-8 and TRBJ2-1; 14 bases align to TRBD2. CDR1 is SGHTS and CDR2 is YDEGEE in the germline V gene. The ends lost 4 bases at V and 4 bases at J; junction bases unmatched: 10. The CDR3 is 18 amino acids. CDR3 residues: CASSHPGTSGGVYNEQFF. The CDR3 bases are TGTGCCAGCAGCCACCCGGGGACTAGCGGGGGCGTATACAATGAGCAGTTCTTC.

CDR3 protein: CASSPLTGTETQYF. The DNA for the CDR3 is TGTGCCAGCAGCCCCCTGACAGGGACAGAGACCCAGTACTTC. V usage is TRBV7-6 and J usage is TRBJ2-5; 7 nucleotides match TRBD1. The CDR3 consists of 14 residues. Germline V gene lookup returns CDR1 SGHVS and CDR2 FNYEAQ. The trim removed 5 bases at V and 4 bases at J, leaving 7 bases unmatched. The whole variable domain, remainder taken from reference TRBV7-6 and TRBJ2-5, is GAGVSQSPRYKVTKRGQDVALRCDPISGHVSLYWYRQALGQGPEFLTYFNYEAQQDKSGLPNDRFSAERPEGSISTLTIQRTEQRDSAMYRCASSPLTGTETQYFGPGTRLLVL.

J is TRBJ2-5 and V is TRBV9; D perhaps matches TRBD2 (6 bases). The CDR3 loop spans 15 amino acids. Trimming cost V 4 bases and J 0 bases, with 13 bases left between them. Germline CDR1 reads SGDLS; CDR2 reads YYNGEE. The CDR3 loop reads CASSPRDFYQETQYF. In DNA form, the CDR3 reads TGTGCCAGCAGCCCCCGGGACTTCTACCAAGAGACCCAGTACTTC.

The V gene is TRBV6-2 or TRBV6-3, the J gene TRBJ2-3; 9 nucleotides align to TRBD1. Losses at the gene ends were 5 bases for V and 5 bases for J; bases not matched to a gene: 8. Per the germline V gene, CDR1 is MNHEY and CDR2 is SVGEGT. This CDR3 has 15 amino acids. The CDR3 loop reads CASSDGGQGRDTQYF. CDR3 sequence (DNA): TGTGCCAGCAGTGACGGGGGACAGGGTAGAGATACGCAGTATTTT.

This clone came up once. The V call is TRBV5-1, the J call TRBJ2-7; TRBD2 agrees at 9 bases. Germline loops: CDR1 SGHRS, CDR2 YFSETQ. J gave up 2 bases and V 4 bases, and 4 bases lay outside the gene matches. The CDR3 contains 14 residues. CDR3 in amino acids: CASSPTSGAYEQYF. The CDR3 nucleotides read TGCGCCAGCAGCCCGACTAGCGGTGCCTACGAGCAGTACTTC.

The chain uses TRBV9 and TRBJ2-2, with D perhaps TRBD1 (5 bases). The CDR3 sequence is 15 residues long. Per the germline V gene, CDR1 is SGDLS and CDR2 is YYNGEE. V was shortened by 5 bases and J by 0 bases, with 11 bases between the two germline ends. DNA of the CDR3: TGTGCCAGCAGAGGGGCCGGGTCGAACACCGGGGAGCTGTTTTTT. Its protein is CASRGAGSNTGELFF.

The CDR3 protein is CASSLTKGDTQYF. The CDR3 DNA follows: TGTGCCAGCAGCTTAACCAAGGGGGATACGCAGTATTTT. The chain employs TRBV7-3 and TRBJ2-3; possible D gene TRBD1, 5 bases. In germline, CDR1 is SGHTA, CDR2 FQGTGA. The CDR3 length is 13 residues. V was cut by 0 bases and J by 6 bases, with 7 bases left in between.

CDR3 loop: CASSLENQGLEQYF. CDR3 sequence (DNA): TGTGCCAGCAGCTTAGAAAACCAGGGGCTCGAGCAGTACTTC. V usage is TRBV7-9 and J usage is TRBJ2-7, with D maybe TRBD1 (6 bases). Trimming took 1 base from V and 6 from J, leaving 13 bases between them. Germline loops: CDR1 SEHNR, CDR2 FQNEAQ (reference sequence). The CDR3 spans 14 residues.

The chain is built from TRBV18 and TRBJ1-2; D may be TRBD1 (6 bases). The CDR3 is 14 amino acids. Trimming removed 2 bases at V and 4 bases at J, with 11 bases between. In germline, CDR1 is KGHSH, CDR2 LQKENI. CDR3: CASSPTTGLYGYTF. The CDR3, as DNA: TGTGCCAGCTCACCAACGACAGGCCTCTATGGCTACACCTTC.